By share of the sample, the clone carrying this T cell receptor (beta chain) is medium-sized. Its matching antigen is unknown. TCRdb ran MiXCR on the reads and lists one entry per CDR3 protein. The table records about 12,000 distinct CDR3 sequences, around 30% of them present only once. This sample was included in a study of liver allograft versus peripheral blood T cells. Turning to the study itself: Blood and transplanted-liver T cell receptor repertoires from recipients were compared.

V lost 1 base and J lost 2, with 10 bases in between. The CDR3 has 15 residues. Germline loops: CDR1 MNHNS, CDR2 SASEGT. Study-level findings and limits: Repertoires of T cell receptors that resided inside liver allografts reportedly differed from those in peripheral blood.

This TCR was sampled from a human patient who had a liver transplant. Part of the T cell pool may stem from the graft donor. This chain uses TRBV6-1 with TRBJ2-3, with a weak D call TRBD1 (6 bases). DNA of the CDR3: TGTGCCAGCAGTGAAGGGGGACATAACACAGATACGCAGTATTTT. Translating gives CASSEGGHNTDTQYF.